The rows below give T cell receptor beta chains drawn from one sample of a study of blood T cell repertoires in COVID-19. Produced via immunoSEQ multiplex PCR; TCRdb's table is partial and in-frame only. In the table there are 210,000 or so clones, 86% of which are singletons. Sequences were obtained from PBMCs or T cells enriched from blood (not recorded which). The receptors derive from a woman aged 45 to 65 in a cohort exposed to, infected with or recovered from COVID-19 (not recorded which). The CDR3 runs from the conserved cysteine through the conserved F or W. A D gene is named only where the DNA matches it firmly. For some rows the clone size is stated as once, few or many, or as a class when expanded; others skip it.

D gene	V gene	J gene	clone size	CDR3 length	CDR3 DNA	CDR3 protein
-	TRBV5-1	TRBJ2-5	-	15	TGCGCCAGCAGCTTGGTTACAGGGAACCAAGAGACCCAGTACTTC	CASSLVTGNQETQYF
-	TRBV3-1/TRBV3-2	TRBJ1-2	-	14	TGTGCCAGCAGCGATACAGGAGCTAACTATGGCTACACCTTC	CASSDTGANYGYTF
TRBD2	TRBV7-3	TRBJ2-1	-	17	TGTGCCAGCAGCTTAAGGCCGACTAGCGGGATCTACAATGAGCAGTTCTTC	CASSLRPTSGIYNEQFF
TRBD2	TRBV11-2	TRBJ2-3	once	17	TGTGCCAGCAGCTTTTTTAGCGGGGGGATTATCACAGATACGCAGTATTTT	CASSFFSGGIITDTQYF
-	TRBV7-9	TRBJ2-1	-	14	TGTGCCAGCAGGAAAGTTTTTCGGTCAAATGAGCAGTTCTTC	CASRKVFRSNEQFF
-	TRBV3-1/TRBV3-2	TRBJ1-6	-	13	TGTGCCAGCAGCCAGAACCAGGGGCAATCCCTCCACTTT	CASSQNQGQSLHF
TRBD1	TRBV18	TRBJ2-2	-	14	TGTGCCAGCTCCCTCGGGACAGGGAATGAGGAGCTGTTTTTT	CASSLGTGNEELFF
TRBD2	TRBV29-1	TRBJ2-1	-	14	TGCAGCGTTGAGGGGACTAGTGCCTACAATGAGCAGTTCTTC	CSVEGTSAYNEQFF
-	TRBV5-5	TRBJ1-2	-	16	TGTGCCAGCAGCCTGTCCGGCGGGGGCAAAGGCTATGGCCACACCTTC	CASSLSGGGKGYGHTF
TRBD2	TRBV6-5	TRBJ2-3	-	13	TGTGCCAGCACCGGGGGGGCCGGAGATACGCAGTATTTT	CASTGGAGDTQYF
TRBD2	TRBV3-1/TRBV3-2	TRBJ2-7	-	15	TGTGCCAGCAGCCAGCGACTAGCGGGGAGCTACGAGCAGTACTTC	CASSQRLAGSYEQYF
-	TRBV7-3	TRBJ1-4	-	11	TGTGCCAGCAGCTTACGGGGAAAACTGTTTTTT	CASSLRGKLFF
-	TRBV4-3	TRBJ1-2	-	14	TGCGCCAGCAGCCAAGATGACGTCGGGAGCGGCTACACCTTC	CASSQDDVGSGYTF
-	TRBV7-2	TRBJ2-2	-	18	TGTGCCAGCAGCTTAGTGGGCGGGGGCACAAGGATCGTCGGGGAGCTGTTTTTT	CASSLVGGGTRIVGELFF
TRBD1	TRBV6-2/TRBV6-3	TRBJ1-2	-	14	TGTGCCAGCAGTCCAAGGACAGGGTTCGATGGCTACACCTTC	CASSPRTGFDGYTF
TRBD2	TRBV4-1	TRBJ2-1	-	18	TGCGCCAGCAGCCTCGAACCTCCTAGCGGGGGGCCGGGGGATGAGCAGTTCTTC	CASSLEPPSGGPGDEQFF
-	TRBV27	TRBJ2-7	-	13	TGTGCCAGCAGTCCCGGGACACACTACGAGCAGTACTTC	CASSPGTHYEQYF
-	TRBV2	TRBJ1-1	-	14	TGTGCCAGCAGTAAATATCGTAGCAGCACTGAAGCTTTCTTT	CASSKYRSSTEAFF
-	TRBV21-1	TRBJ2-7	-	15	TGTGCCAGCACCTTGGGACATGGCGGAACCTACGAGCAGTACTTC	CASTLGHGGTYEQYF
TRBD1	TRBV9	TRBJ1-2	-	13	TGTGCCAGCAGCGGGACAGGGTCGGGTGGCTACACCTTC	CASSGTGSGGYTF
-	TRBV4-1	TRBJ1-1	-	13	TGCGCCAGCAGCCAAACAGAGAACACTGAAGCTTTCTTT	CASSQTENTEAFF
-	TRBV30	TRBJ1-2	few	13	TGTGCCTGTTGGGGCCTGGGTGGCTATGGCTACACCTTC	CACWGLGGYGYTF
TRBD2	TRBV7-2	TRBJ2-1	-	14	TGTGCCAGCAGCTTAGACGGCTTCGGGGGGGCCCCGTTCTTC	CASSLDGFGGAPFF
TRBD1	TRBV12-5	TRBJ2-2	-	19	TGTGCTAGTGGTTTGGCCCGGACAGGGCCGCATTCGAACACCGGGGAGCTGTTTTTT	CASGLARTGPHSNTGELFF
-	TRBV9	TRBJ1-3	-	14	TGTGCCAGCAGCGTCAGTTCCGATGGAAACACCATATATTTT	CASSVSSDGNTIYF
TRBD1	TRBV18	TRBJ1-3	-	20	TGTGCCAGCTCACAACGCCGGGACAGGGGGAATGCGTTAACTGGAAACACCATATATTTT	CASSQRRDRGNALTGNTIYF
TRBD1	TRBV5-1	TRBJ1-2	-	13	TGCGCCAGCAGTCCCCGGGACAGGGGCGGCTACACCTTC	CASSPRDRGGYTF
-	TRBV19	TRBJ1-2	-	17	TGTGCCAGTAGTATCGGAAAGGGGTCCGGAACTAACTATGGCTACACCTTC	CASSIGKGSGTNYGYTF
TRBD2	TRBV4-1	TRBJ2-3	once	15	TGCGCCAGCAGCCAGGGACTAGCCTTCACAGATACGCAGTATTTT	CASSQGLAFTDTQYF
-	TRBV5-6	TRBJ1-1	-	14	TGTGCCAGCAGTCCCAGGGATAGGAATACTGAAGCTTTCTTT	CASSPRDRNTEAFF
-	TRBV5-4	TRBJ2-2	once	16	TGTGCCAGCAGCTCCCAGACATCCGTTAACACCGGGGAGCTGTTTTTT	CASSSQTSVNTGELFF
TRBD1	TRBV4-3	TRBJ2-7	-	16	TGCGCCAGCAGCCAGGAGGGGACAGGGAGCTCCTACGAGCAGTACTTC	CASSQEGTGSSYEQYF
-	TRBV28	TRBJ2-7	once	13	TGTGCCAGCAGCCGCGGGACAGCCTACGAGCAGTACTTC	CASSRGTAYEQYF